These 32 T cell receptor beta chains originate from one sample sequenced in a study of blood T cells in healthy people across ages. Through a sample-barcoded 5' primer and a J-beta primer mix, a second PCR was run for roughly 6 to 12 cycles. Each CDR3 protein gets one entry after TCRdb re-called the 5' RACE reads with MiXCR. The data hold fewer than 2,000,000 distinct CDR3 sequences, with approximately 39% observed a single time. Sequenced input: blood. The receptors stem from a human donor in good health.

CDR3: CASSPTFGGNIQYF. The CDR3 DNA sequence: TGTGCCAGCAGCCCGACATTCGGGGGGAACATTCAGTACTTC. The chain has TRBV7-8 and TRBJ2-4; 7 bases align to TRBD2. V lost 5 bases to trimming and J lost 7 bases; unmatched junction nucleotides: 8. Looked up from germline, CDR1 is SGHVS and CDR2 is FQNEAQ. CDR3 length: 14 amino acids.

The DNA for the CDR3 is TGTGCCAGCACTGGCGGGAGCTCCTACGAGCAGTACTTC. Protein sequence: CASTGGSSYEQYF. This chain joins TRBV27 and TRBJ2-7; 7 bases align to TRBD2. V gave up 7 bases and J gave up 0 bases; unmatched junction bases: 3. Germline-derived CDR1 and CDR2 are MNHEY and SMNVEV (reference sequence). The CDR3 spans 13 residues.

V and J are TRBV4-3 and TRBJ1-4, with TRBD1 as a possible D gene (5 bases). V was pared by 4 bases and J by 2 bases, with 14 bases between. The CDR3 consists of 16 residues. Germline-derived CDR1 and CDR2 are LGHNA and YSLEER. The CDR3 protein is CASSLSVWGTNEKLFF. The CDR3, as DNA: TGCGCCAGCAGCCTAAGTGTATGGGGCACTAATGAAAAACTGTTTTTT.

This clonotype occurred a few times. This chain links TRBV6-5 with TRBJ2-7; D is possibly TRBD2 (6 bases). The CDR3 is 12 amino acids. V lost 6 bases, J lost 8 bases, and 14 bases lay in between. CDR1 is MNHEY and CDR2 is SVGAGI in the germline V gene. CDR3 coding DNA: TGTGCCAGCAGCCGCAACCGGGAGCAGCAGTACTTC. Protein: CASSRNREQQYF.

The chain combines TRBV4-3 with TRBJ1-5; no reliable D call. V dropped 0 bases and J dropped 2 bases, with 8 bases sitting between them. The germline V gene has CDR1 LGHNA and CDR2 YSLEER. The CDR3 extends over 15 amino acids. The CDR3 DNA follows: TGCGCCAGCAGCCAAGAGATCCGGGGCAATCAGCCCCAGCATTTT. Protein sequence: CASSQEIRGNQPQHF.

This clonotype was observed at least ten times. The rearrangement links TRBV7-8 to TRBJ2-1; 13 bases are a match to TRBD2. Trimming removed 2 bases from V and 6 bases from J; junction bases left unmatched: 7. Germline CDR1 SGHVS, CDR2 FQNEAQ. The CDR3 is 17 residues long. As DNA, the CDR3 is TGTGCCAGCAGCTTACCACAATGGACTAGCGGGGGCAATGAGCAGTTCTTC. It codes for CASSLPQWTSGGNEQFF. Combining the CDR3 with reference TRBV7-8 and TRBJ2-1 gives the whole variable domain GAGVSQSPRYKVAKRGQDVALRCDPISGHVSLFWYQQALGQGPEFLTYFQNEAQLDKSGLPSDRFFAERPEGSVSTLKIQRTQQEDSAVYLCASSLPQWTSGGNEQFFGPGTRLTVL.

The chain carries TRBV3-1 and TRBJ1-2; D is unclear. With 0 bases removed from V and 4 bases from J, the gap between germline ends came to 15 bases. The CDR3 is made up of 16 amino acids. Germline V lookup: CDR1 LGHDT, CDR2 YNNKEL (reference sequence). The CDR3 coding sequence is TGTGCCAGCAGCCAAGATCCCTTGGGGATTGGCTATGGCTACACCTTC. This sequence encodes CASSQDPLGIGYGYTF.

The chain combines TRBV4-3 with TRBJ2-7, with D perhaps matching TRBD1 (6 bases). The CDR3 is 14 amino acids. Germline V lookup: CDR1 LGHNA, CDR2 YSLEER. V was clipped by 2 bases and J by 5 bases, with 13 bases between them. The CDR3 sequence: CASSQLTGYNEQYF. CDR3 nucleotides: TGCGCCAGCAGCCAATTAACAGGGTATAACGAGCAGTACTTC.

This chain joins TRBV29-1 and TRBJ1-4; no firm D call. There are 14 residues in the CDR3. Germline V gene lookup returns CDR1 SQVTM and CDR2 ANQGSEA. Trimming removed 7 bases at V and 0 bases at J, with 12 bases between. In nucleotides, the CDR3 is TGCAGCGGGTTTGGCGGGGCAACTAATGAAAAACTGTTTTTT. It is translated as CSGFGGATNEKLFF.

The V and J genes are TRBV12-3 or TRBV12-4 and TRBJ1-2; 8 bases map to TRBD1. Trimming at V came to 6 bases and at J to 7 bases, leaving 7 bases not matched to a gene. This CDR3 is 13 amino acids long. The CDR3 sequence is CASRPGGRSGYTF. CDR3 sequence (DNA): TGTGCCAGCAGGCCAGGGGGCCGGAGTGGCTACACCTTC.

This clonotype appeared many times. The gene calls are TRBV7-2 and TRBJ2-3; tentative D call: TRBD1 (6 bases). CDR3 length equals 14 residues. CDR1 and CDR2 (germline): SGHTA, FQGNSA. Trimming removed 6 bases at V and 2 bases at J, with 12 bases between. The CDR3 DNA follows: TGTGCCAGCAGTTTGGACAGTCTCACAGATACGCAGTATTTT. The encoded protein is CASSLDSLTDTQYF.

The V and J genes are TRBV10-3 and TRBJ1-1; D may be TRBD1 (5 bases). Germline CDR1 ENHRY, CDR2 SYGVKD. This CDR3 contains 17 residues. Trimming took 11 bases from V and 1 from J, leaving 26 bases between them. The CDR3 loop reads CASRSGQGGDTNTEAFF. The CDR3 DNA is TGTGCCTCGCGATCGGGGCAGGGAGGGGATACGAACACTGAAGCTTTCTTT.

The chain combines TRBV3-1 with TRBJ1-2; D might be TRBD1 (5 bases). The CDR3 is 14 residues long. The ends were cut back, 4 bases at V and 4 bases at J, with 13 bases in the middle. From germline, CDR1 is LGHDT and CDR2 YNNKEL (reference sequence). Here the CDR3 reads CASSPWRQSYGYTF. In nucleotides, the CDR3 is TGTGCCAGCAGCCCGTGGCGACAGTCCTATGGCTACACCTTC.

The V gene is TRBV6-5, the J gene TRBJ2-5; D unclear. The germline V and J ends were trimmed by 6 bases and 2 bases, with 10 bases remaining between them. Germline-derived CDR1 and CDR2 are MNHEY and SVGAGI. The CDR3 is 13 amino acids. CDR3 DNA sequence: TGTGCCAGCAGGCCTGTCAGGCAAGAGACCCAGTACTTC. This translates into CASRPVRQETQYF.

J is TRBJ2-1 and V is TRBV5-5, with D tentatively TRBD1 (6 bases). Trimming removed 4 bases from V and 1 base from J, with 18 bases in between. Per the germline V gene, CDR1 is SGHKS and CDR2 is YYEKEE (reference sequence). The CDR3 has 17 residues. CDR3 protein: CASSRAGTLGSYNEQFF. The CDR3 coding sequence is TGTGCCAGCAGCCGCGCCGGGACATTGGGGTCCTACAATGAGCAGTTCTTC.

The chain is built from TRBV28 and TRBJ2-7; the match to TRBD2 covers 8 bases. Trimming at V came to 6 bases and at J to 0 bases, leaving 10 bases not matched to a gene. In germline, CDR1 is MDHEN, CDR2 SYDVKM. This CDR3 comprises 16 residues. DNA of the CDR3: TGTGCCAGCAGACCCGGGAGGGGGAGGAGCTCCTACGAGCAGTACTTC. Amino acid sequence: CASRPGRGRSSYEQYF.

A few counts support this clonotype. The rearrangement links TRBV5-1 to TRBJ2-1; 9 bases line up with TRBD2. Trimming cost V 0 bases and J 9 bases; bases outside gene matches: 7. Germline CDR1 reads SGHRS; CDR2 reads YFSETQ. The CDR3 contains 15 residues. DNA for the CDR3: TGCGCCAGCAGCTTGGGAGGGCTAGCGGGGACTGAGCAGTTCTTC. The encoded protein is CASSLGGLAGTEQFF.

This chain uses TRBV20-1 with TRBJ2-1; 10 nucleotides match TRBD1. The CDR3 is 14 residues long. Unmatched junction bases numbered 5, after V lost 5 bases and J lost 4 bases. In germline, CDR1 is DFQATT, CDR2 SNEGSKA (reference sequence). CDR3 in DNA: TGCAGTGCTGGATGGGACAGGGGTTACAATGAGCAGTTCTTC. The encoded protein is CSAGWDRGYNEQFF.

The chain employs TRBV28 and TRBJ2-3, with a weak D call TRBD2 (5 bases). Germline V lookup: CDR1 MDHEN, CDR2 SYDVKM. V was pared by 3 bases and J by 5 bases, with 12 bases between. This CDR3 is built from 14 residues. The CDR3 region is CASSFGLREDTQYF. DNA for the CDR3: TGTGCCAGCAGTTTTGGGCTGAGGGAAGATACGCAGTATTTT. The whole variable domain, filled in from reference TRBV28 and TRBJ2-3, reads DVKVTQSSRYLVKRTGEKVFLECVQDMDHENMFWYRQDPGLGLRLIYFSYDVKMKEKGDIPEGYSVSREKKERFSLILESASTNQTSMYLCASSFGLREDTQYFGPGTRLTVL.

This clonotype occurred a few times. The rearrangement links TRBV6-5 to TRBJ2-3, with D hard to call. Per germline, CDR1 MNHEY and CDR2 SVGAGI. Between the trimmed V and J ends, which lost 0 bases and 6 bases, there was a span of 13 bases. The CDR3 is made up of 15 amino acids. This chain's CDR3 is CASSYSNSFPDTQYF. In DNA, the CDR3 is TGTGCCAGCAGTTACTCGAACTCTTTCCCTGATACGCAGTATTTT.

The gene calls are TRBV5-1 and TRBJ2-7; TRBD2 might be the D (5 bases). V lost 4 bases to trimming and J lost 1 base, with 12 bases between them. The CDR3 is 14 amino acids. Germline V gene data show CDR1 as SGHRS and CDR2 as YFSETQ. Here the CDR3 DNA reads TGCGCCAGCAGCGACTATACAGAATCCTACGAGCAGTACTTC. This encodes CASSDYTESYEQYF.

This clonotype appeared a few times. V usage is TRBV27 and J usage is TRBJ2-7; TRBD1 agrees at 7 bases. The CDR3 totals 15 residues. J was trimmed by 5 bases and V by 2 bases; bases with no gene match: 9. Per germline, CDR1 MNHEY and CDR2 SMNVEV (reference sequence). Written as DNA, the CDR3 is TGTGCCAGCAGTTTAGTCGACAGGGAGAGTGACGAGCAGTACTTC. Translation gives CASSLVDRESDEQYF.

The chain combines TRBV7-2 with TRBJ2-3, with D unresolved. This CDR3 has 14 amino acids. Germline V gene sequence: CDR1 SGHTA, CDR2 FQGNSA. The V end lost 5 bases, the J end lost 4 bases, and 13 bases lay between the germline ends. The CDR3 DNA follows: TGTGCCAGCAGCGGCCCCCCACTTTCAGATACGCAGTATTTT. Translating it yields CASSGPPLSDTQYF. The whole variable domain, filled in from reference TRBV7-2 and TRBJ2-3, reads GAGVSQSPSNKVTEKGKDVELRCDPISGHTALYWYRQSLGQGLEFLIYFQGNSAPDKSGLPSDRFSAERTGGSVSTLTIQRTQQEDSAVYLCASSGPPLSDTQYFGPGTRLTVL.

The rearrangement uses TRBV9 and TRBJ1-1; no firm D call. V lost 0 bases and J 4 bases, leaving 7 bases between the germline ends. Germline V gene lookup returns CDR1 SGDLS and CDR2 YYNGEE. This CDR3 is built from 13 residues. The CDR3 nucleotides read TGTGCCAGCAGCGTAGCTCTGAGCACTGAAGCTTTCTTT. Residues: CASSVALSTEAFF.

This clonotype has a handful of counts. V usage is TRBV2 and J usage is TRBJ2-3; a weak D match, TRBD1 (6 bases). Between the trimmed V and J ends, which lost 3 bases and 8 bases, there was a span of 15 bases. Germline assignment: CDR1 SNHLY and CDR2 FYNNEI. The CDR3 extends over 14 amino acids. The CDR3 DNA is TGTGCCAGCAGTGAGGCAGGGGCTTTTGGTACGCAGTATTTT. Its translation is CASSEAGAFGTQYF.

This chain connects TRBV7-2 to TRBJ1-2, with D possibly being TRBD1 (6 bases). The CDR3 runs to 16 residues. Trimming took off 0 bases at V and 4 bases at J, with 15 bases between the two ends. The V gene's germline CDR1 is SGHTA and CDR2 FQGNSA. The CDR3 DNA reads TGTGCCAGCAGCTTAGCGTTGGGGGGGCTAGGCTATGGCTACACCTTC. It specifies CASSLALGGLGYGYTF.

As regards this clonotype: At one end, the junction sequence differs from germline, possibly due to a read error. The J gene is TRBJ2-7, the V gene TRBV5-1; D unclear. Germline CDR1 SGHRS, CDR2 YFSETQ. This CDR3 region has 13 residues. CDR3 sequence: CVSSLVSRYEQYF. The CDR3 bases are TGCGTCAGCAGCTTGGTTTCTCGCTACGAGCAGTACTTC.

The CDR3 coding sequence is TGTGCCACGTCCTACTATGTTGATGAGCAGTTCTTC. Translating it yields CATSYYVDEQFF. The chain couples TRBV10-3 to TRBJ2-1; D gene uncertain. Germline V gene lookup returns CDR1 ENHRY and CDR2 SYGVKD. The V end was cut by 10 bases, the J end by 8 bases, with 15 bases between. The CDR3 covers 12 residues.

A few counts support this clonotype. V and J are TRBV18 and TRBJ1-2; TRBD1 might be the D (5 bases). The CDR3 covers 15 residues. Trimming cost V 1 base and J 3 bases, with 12 bases left between them. Germline loops: CDR1 KGHSH, CDR2 LQKENI. The CDR3 DNA is TGTGCCAGCTCACCACGGGGGAGTGGGGACTATGGCTACACCTTC. Translation: CASSPRGSGDYGYTF.

This sequence joins TRBV20-1 and TRBJ1-5; 7 bases map to TRBD1. CDR3 length: 16 amino acids. Germline CDR1 is DFQATT and CDR2 is SNEGSKA (reference sequence). Germline trimming cut 1 base from V and 0 bases from J; bases unmatched to any gene: 6. The CDR3 DNA reads as TGCAGTGCTAGAGCTATTCAGGGGGATAGCAATCAGCCCCAGCATTTT. This encodes CSARAIQGDSNQPQHF.

This clonotype was observed a handful of times. The J gene is TRBJ1-1, the V gene TRBV4-3, with D hard to call. The CDR3 totals 14 residues. The V end lost 1 base, the J end lost 1 base, and 7 bases lay between the germline ends. The germline CDR1 and CDR2 sequences are LGHNA and YSLEER. CDR3 sequence reads: CASSQVVRNTEAFF. The CDR3 coding sequence is TGCGCCAGCAGCCAAGTGGTGCGGAACACTGAAGCTTTCTTT.

The CDR3 loop is CASSESIGTEKLFF. In DNA, the CDR3 is TGTGCCAGCAGTGAATCAATAGGAACCGAAAAACTGTTTTTT. The chain couples TRBV25-1 to TRBJ1-4; D uncertain. Germline V CDR1 and CDR2: MGHDK, SYGVNS. This CDR3 is built from 14 residues. The V gene lost 1 base and the J gene lost 8 bases, with 11 bases spanning the gap.